This entry describes one T cell receptor beta chain. This entry belongs to a study of blood T cell repertoires in COVID-19. Study at large: Acute-phase and convalescent COVID-19 samples originated in the United States, Italy and Spain. From T cells, B-cell-depleted T cells, or PBMCs came the material, which was cDNA or gDNA.

In the study's own analysis: Amplification of reference gene primers provided the estimated nucleated cell counts. Produced via immunoSEQ multiplex PCR; TCRdb's table is partial and in-frame only. V, J and clone size were drawn from that table, and D and trimming were deduced from the DNA. The profile shows 90,000 to 150,000 clones, 70% to 90% of them singletons. This receptor was taken from a woman aged 45-65 years with active or convalescent COVID-19. Input material: peripheral blood.

The DNA for the CDR3 is TGCAGCGTACAGGGGATAAATGAAAAACTGTTTTTT. It codes for CSVQGINEKLFF. This chain links TRBV29-1 with TRBJ1-4; 7 bases are shared with TRBD1. Germline V lookup: CDR1 SQVTM, CDR2 ANQGSEA. The CDR3 loop spans 12 amino acids. Trimming at V came to 6 bases and at J to 5 bases, leaving 3 bases not matched to a gene.